A selection of T cell receptor beta chains follows, all from one sample in a study of blood T cell repertoires in COVID-19. The method was immunoSEQ multiplex PCR; TCRdb's version includes in-frame clones alone and lacks a portion of them. The sample contains fewer than 300,000 clones, roughly 85% of which appear only once. The sequencing input was peripheral blood. The receptors originated from a human donor in a cohort sampled during active COVID-19. Both conserved end residues are part of each CDR3. The order of the fields is clone size, D gene, J gene, V gene, CDR3 DNA, CDR3 protein. A D gene is named only where the DNA matches it firmly. A clone size is listed for some rows: how often the clone was seen (once, few, many), or a class if it is expanded.

size: .; D: .; J: TRBJ2-3; V: TRBV29-1; DNA: TGCAGCGTTCTACAGGGCGCAGATACGCAGTATTTT; CDR3: CSVLQGADTQYF
size: .; D: .; J: TRBJ2-5; V: TRBV6-5; DNA: TGTGCCAGCACTAGCACGCGGGGGCGGGGGGAGACCCAGTACTTC; CDR3: CASTSTRGRGETQYF
size: .; D: .; J: TRBJ2-7; V: TRBV28; DNA: TGTGCCAGCAGTCCCTATATTGCGGGTTACGAGCAGTACTTC; CDR3: CASSPYIAGYEQYF
size: .; D: .; J: TRBJ2-3; V: TRBV18; DNA: TGTGCCAGCTCACCACCGTTATGGTTAGCGGACTCCACAGATACGCAGTATTTT; CDR3: CASSPPLWLADSTDTQYF
size: .; D: .; J: TRBJ2-5; V: TRBV10-1; DNA: TGCGCCAGCAGCCCTATACTAGAACAAGAGACCCAGTACTTC; CDR3: CASSPILEQETQYF
size: few; D: .; J: TRBJ2-1; V: TRBV5-6; DNA: TGTGCCAGCAGGAGGGGGGGCAATGAGCAGTTCTTC; CDR3: CASRRGGNEQFF
size: .; D: .; J: TRBJ2-3; V: TRBV19; DNA: TGTGCCAGTAGTAGGACACACCGTACTAGCACAGATACGCAGTATTTT; CDR3: CASSRTHRTSTDTQYF
size: .; D: .; J: TRBJ1-5; V: TRBV12-3/TRBV12-4; DNA: TGTGCCAGCAGTTTAGGAGCGGGACAGCCCCAGCATTTT; CDR3: CASSLGAGQPQHF
size: once; D: .; J: TRBJ2-1; V: TRBV6-1; DNA: TGTGCCAGCAGTGAATGGCTAGGATCCAATGAGCAGTTCTTC; CDR3: CASSEWLGSNEQFF
size: .; D: .; J: TRBJ1-1; V: TRBV3-1/TRBV3-2; DNA: TGTGCCAGCAGCCAAGAAGCCCCATTTCGGGCGGGGAGGCTCGCTGAAGCTTTCTTT; CDR3: CASSQEAPFRAGRLAEAFF
size: .; D: .; J: TRBJ2-7; V: TRBV5-4; DNA: TGTGCCAGCAGCTTGGATAATCTAGCGTACTACGAGCAGTACTTC; CDR3: CASSLDNLAYYEQYF
size: .; D: .; J: TRBJ2-3; V: TRBV6-4; DNA: TGTGCCAGCAGTGCCGGGTCGTTTGGTACGCAGTATTTT; CDR3: CASSAGSFGTQYF
size: .; D: TRBD1; J: TRBJ1-1; V: TRBV19; DNA: TGTGCCAGTAGACCCACGGACAGGGTAGGTCCTGAAGCTTTCTTT; CDR3: CASRPTDRVGPEAFF
size: .; D: .; J: TRBJ1-2; V: TRBV24-1; DNA: TGTGCCACCTACGACAGAAACTATGGCTACACCTTC; CDR3: CATYDRNYGYTF
size: .; D: TRBD1; J: TRBJ2-4; V: TRBV5-4; DNA: TGTGCCAGCAGCGACCTTGACAGGGGGTGGAACATTCAGTACTTC; CDR3: CASSDLDRGWNIQYF
size: .; D: TRBD2; J: TRBJ2-2; V: TRBV19; DNA: TGTGCCAGTGCCGGGGGGAGGGGTAACACCGGGGAGCTGTTTTTT; CDR3: CASAGGRGNTGELFF
size: .; D: TRBD1; J: TRBJ1-1; V: TRBV11-3; DNA: TGTGCCAGCAGCCCCGGACAGGGGGCGACAATAGGGGTGAACACTGAAGCTTTCTTT; CDR3: CASSPGQGATIGVNTEAFF
size: .; D: .; J: TRBJ2-1; V: TRBV27; DNA: TGTGCCAGCAGTTTATTTCCTAGTCCCCCCAATGAGCAGTTCTTC; CDR3: CASSLFPSPPNEQFF
size: .; D: .; J: TRBJ2-1; V: TRBV6-5; DNA: TGTGCCAGCAGTTACGGGGCGTTTTCCTACAATGAGCAGTTCTTC; CDR3: CASSYGAFSYNEQFF
size: .; D: .; J: TRBJ2-7; V: TRBV7-2; DNA: TGTGCCAGCAGCTTGCGTAGGGCTAGCGATAGTTTTGGGGAGCAGTACTTC; CDR3: CASSLRRASDSFGEQYF
size: .; D: .; J: TRBJ1-4; V: TRBV4-1; DNA: TGCGCCAGCAGCCAAGACAGGGTTCGTGAAAAACTGTTTTTT; CDR3: CASSQDRVREKLFF
size: .; D: .; J: TRBJ2-7; V: TRBV19; DNA: TGTGCCAGTAGTATTGGCGGGACCTACGAGCAGTACTTC; CDR3: CASSIGGTYEQYF
size: .; D: TRBD1; J: TRBJ1-1; V: TRBV18; DNA: TGTGCCAGCTCATTGGGACAGACCAACACTGAAGCTTTCTTT; CDR3: CASSLGQTNTEAFF
size: .; D: .; J: TRBJ1-4; V: TRBV5-1; DNA: TGCGCCAGCAGCCTCAATGGAGCAAATGAAAAACTGTTTTTT; CDR3: CASSLNGANEKLFF
size: once; D: TRBD2; J: TRBJ2-2; V: TRBV7-8; DNA: TGTGCCAGCAAACTTAGCGGGAGTAACACCGGGGAGCTGTTTTTT; CDR3: CASKLSGSNTGELFF
size: .; D: .; J: TRBJ1-1; V: TRBV28; DNA: TGTGCCAGCAGTAACACCCTCCAAAAGTTCTTT; CDR3: CASSNTLQKFF
size: .; D: .; J: TRBJ1-4; V: TRBV28; DNA: TGTGCCAGCAGTTCATACTTGAGCGGAAAACTGTTTTTT; CDR3: CASSSYLSGKLFF
size: .; D: .; J: TRBJ1-4; V: TRBV7-2; DNA: TGTGCCAGCAGCCTCACGGGGGGAACTAATGAAAAACTGTTTTTT; CDR3: CASSLTGGTNEKLFF
size: .; D: .; J: TRBJ2-1; V: TRBV19; DNA: TGTGCCAGTAGCCCGAGCGGAAGCTCCTACAATGAGCAGTTCTTC; CDR3: CASSPSGSSYNEQFF
size: .; D: .; J: TRBJ2-3; V: TRBV5-1; DNA: TGCGCCAGCAGACCAAGGGACTCCGAAGGAGATACGCAGTATTTT; CDR3: CASRPRDSEGDTQYF
size: .; D: .; J: TRBJ2-7; V: TRBV28; DNA: TGTGCCAGCAGTTTATGGGGGGCGCGCCCCCACGAGCAGTACTTC; CDR3: CASSLWGARPHEQYF
size: .; D: .; J: TRBJ2-1; V: TRBV7-2; DNA: TGTGCCAGCAGCTTACCAGGGACTCCCATATTCTTC; CDR3: CASSLPGTPIFF
size: .; D: .; J: TRBJ1-6; V: TRBV7-2; DNA: TGTGCCAGCACATCGACGGGAGCGTATAATTCACCCCTCCACTTT; CDR3: CASTSTGAYNSPLHF
size: .; D: .; J: TRBJ2-1; V: TRBV3-1/TRBV3-2; DNA: TGTGCCAGCAGCCGCTACTACGGGGTCACCTCCTACAATGAGCAGTTCTTC; CDR3: CASSRYYGVTSYNEQFF
size: .; D: .; J: TRBJ1-4; V: TRBV9; DNA: TGTGCCAGCAGCGTATTCACAGGGCAGAATGAAAAACTGTTTTTT; CDR3: CASSVFTGQNEKLFF
size: .; D: TRBD1; J: TRBJ2-4; V: TRBV5-5; DNA: TGTGCCAGCAGCTTTTTGACAGGGACCACCAAAAACATTCAGTACTTC; CDR3: CASSFLTGTTKNIQYF
size: .; D: TRBD2; J: TRBJ2-7; V: TRBV7-9; DNA: TGTGCCAGCAGCTCCACCTGGACTAGCGGCGACGAGCAGTACTTC; CDR3: CASSSTWTSGDEQYF
size: .; D: .; J: TRBJ2-2; V: TRBV9; DNA: TGTGCCAGCAGCGTAGAGAAGCGCCGAACTACCGGGGAGCTGTTTTTT; CDR3: CASSVEKRRTTGELFF
size: .; D: TRBD1; J: TRBJ2-7; V: TRBV15; DNA: TGTGCCACCAGCAGAGATCGGGGACAGGGATACGAGCAGTACTTC; CDR3: CATSRDRGQGYEQYF
size: .; D: TRBD1; J: TRBJ1-3; V: TRBV4-2; DNA: TGTGCCAGCAGCGTTACAGTAGGGGGCGACGGAAACACCATATATTTT; CDR3: CASSVTVGGDGNTIYF
size: .; D: .; J: TRBJ2-2; V: TRBV25-1; DNA: TGTGCCAGCCAGGGACTCCCGACCGGGGAGCTGTTTTTT; CDR3: CASQGLPTGELFF
size: .; D: TRBD1; J: TRBJ1-1; V: TRBV30; DNA: TGTGCCTGGAGAAGGCAGGGGGCCTGGAGGGACACTGAAGCTTTCTTT; CDR3: CAWRRQGAWRDTEAFF
size: .; D: TRBD2; J: TRBJ2-7; V: TRBV28; DNA: TGTGCCAGCAGTTTCCTAGCGGGTTTCTACGAGCAGTACTTC; CDR3: CASSFLAGFYEQYF